These T cell receptor beta chains were read from a single sample in a study of shared clonotypes between healthy human individuals. TCRdb keeps only in-frame clones here, not all; method: immunoSEQ multiplex PCR. The repertoire holds millions of clones, with around 94% as singletons. Sequenced input: naive CD4+ T cells sorted from blood. Source of these receptors: a man aged 18 to 29 in good health. CDR3s include the opening cysteine and the closing phenylalanine or tryptophan. Fields, in order: J gene, V gene, CDR3 protein.

TRBJ2-3 TRBV27 CASSSPASGSGYF
TRBJ1-4 TRBV25-1 CASEGVATNEKLFF
TRBJ1-5 TRBV27 CASSFLDSNQPQHF
TRBJ2-4 TRBV27 CASSLGGAKNIQYF
TRBJ1-1 TRBV7-9 CASSLGKAVTGTEAFF
TRBJ2-6 TRBV4-3 CASSQDRTAGANVLTF
TRBJ1-5 TRBV7-9 CASSLGAVQHF
TRBJ1-6 TRBV6-5 CASREPGSSPLHF
TRBJ2-1 TRBV5-1 CASSLAETINEQFF
TRBJ1-6 TRBV9 CASSVQGEGSSPLHF
TRBJ2-5 TRBV5-5 CASSSGLRQETQYF
TRBJ2-2 TRBV19 CAIRQGSNTGELFF
TRBJ2-2 TRBV7-2 CASSLVGHLGTGELFF
TRBJ2-7 TRBV30 CAWRRDRVSEQYF
TRBJ2-1 TRBV14 CASSQAQSARFF
TRBJ2-1 TRBV5-1 CASSLEGPNEQFF
TRBJ1-5 TRBV4-3 CASSPQVRNQPQHF
TRBJ2-3 TRBV7-9 CASSPPGGNTDTQYF
TRBJ2-2 TRBV4-3 CASSQEVNTGELFF
TRBJ2-5 TRBV5-1 CASSLADGARQETQYF
TRBJ1-3 TRBV5-1 CASSLDAQGSGNTIYF
TRBJ1-1 TRBV21-1 CASSKDEREAFF
TRBJ2-5 TRBV10-3 CAISAGTGRETQYF
TRBJ1-2 TRBV10-3 CAISESGFLLQIYGYTF
TRBJ1-4 TRBV5-1 CASSWAGTNNEKLFF
TRBJ1-6 TRBV27 CASSLYRGKGSYNSPLHF
TRBJ2-7 TRBV7-2 CASRPNPGLNYEQYF
TRBJ2-3 TRBV5-4 CASSATGTDTQYF
TRBJ1-2 TRBV6-5 CASSYSQGGYTF
TRBJ2-5 TRBV18 CASSPLGRETQYF
TRBJ1-4 TRBV27 CASSHKATGDFEKLFF
TRBJ2-5 TRBV27 CASSSHREGVGETQYF
TRBJ1-1 TRBV18 CASSPDNTEAFF
TRBJ2-5 TRBV6-5 CASSYWEETQYF
TRBJ2-7 TRBV7-3 CAKWDTFSSEQYF
TRBJ1-1 TRBV5-8 CASRTGGGNWNTEAFF
TRBJ1-5 TRBV15 CATSTDNSNQPQHF
TRBJ2-6 TRBV7-9 CASRNRQATGANVLTF
TRBJ1-6 TRBV5-6 CASSLRPSLNSPLHF
TRBJ2-5 TRBV7-3 CASSLGTGETQYF